Given below is one T cell receptor (beta chain) in context. The source of the sample is a study of blood T cell repertoires in COVID-19. Germline V gene sequence: CDR1 SNHLY, CDR2 FYNNEI. There are 15 residues in the CDR3. V trimming: 6 bases; J trimming: 6 bases; junction bases outside the gene matches: 7. The repertoire was sequenced with immunoSEQ multiplex PCR; TCRdb's copy has only in-frame clones and lacks some. Of about 55,000 clones listed, about four fifths are singletons. The chain uses TRBV2 and TRBJ2-1; TRBD2 aligns across 11 bases. The sequenced material came from peripheral blood. The source of this sequence is a woman aged 55-69 years with acute or convalescent COVID-19. In nucleotides, the CDR3 is TGTGCCAGCAGCCCTCTAGCGGGAGGCTCCAATGAGCAGTTCTTC. Translating it yields CASSPLAGGSNEQFF.